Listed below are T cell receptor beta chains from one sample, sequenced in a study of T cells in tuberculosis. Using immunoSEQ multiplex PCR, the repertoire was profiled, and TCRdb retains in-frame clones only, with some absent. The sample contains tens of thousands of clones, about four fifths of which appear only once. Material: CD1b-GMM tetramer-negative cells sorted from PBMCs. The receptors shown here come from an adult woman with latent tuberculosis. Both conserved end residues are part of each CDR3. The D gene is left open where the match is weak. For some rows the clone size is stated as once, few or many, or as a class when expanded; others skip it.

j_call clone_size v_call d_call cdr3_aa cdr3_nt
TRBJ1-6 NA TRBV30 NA CAWKGGNDSPLHF TGTGCCTGGAAGGGAGGGAATGATTCCCCCCTCCACTTT
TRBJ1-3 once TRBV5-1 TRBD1 CASSLVGGDLSGNTIYF TGCGCCAGCAGCTTGGTAGGGGGCGACCTCTCTGGAAACACCATATATTTT
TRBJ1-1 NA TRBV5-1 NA CASSRGGSTEAFF TGCGCCAGCAGCCGAGGGGGTAGCACTGAAGCTTTCTTT
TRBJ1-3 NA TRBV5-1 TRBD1 CASSSPDRDGNTIYF TGCGCCAGCAGCTCCCCCGACAGGGATGGAAACACCATATATTTT
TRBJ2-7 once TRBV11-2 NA CASSQGVLAGGFSLEQYF TGTGCCAGCAGCCAGGGGGTTCTGGCGGGAGGCTTCTCGCTCGAGCAGTACTTC
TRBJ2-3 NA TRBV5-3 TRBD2 CARSPAGTSGPDTQYF TGTGCCAGAAGCCCCGCCGGGACTAGCGGTCCAGATACGCAGTATTTT
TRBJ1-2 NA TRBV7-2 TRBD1 CASRLGTALYGYTF TGTGCCAGCAGGCTCGGGACAGCGCTCTATGGCTACACCTTC
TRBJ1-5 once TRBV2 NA CASSEALAGVGNQPQHF TGTGCCAGCAGTGAAGCCCTGGCCGGGGTAGGGAATCAGCCCCAGCATTTT
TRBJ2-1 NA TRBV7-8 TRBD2 CASSFGLAVSSYNEQFF TGTGCCAGCAGCTTCGGACTAGCGGTGAGCTCCTACAATGAGCAGTTCTTC
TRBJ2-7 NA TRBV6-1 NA CASSEVVPLYEQYF TGTGCCAGCAGTGAAGTAGTCCCCCTCTACGAGCAGTACTTC
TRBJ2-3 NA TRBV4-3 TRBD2 CASSQDRVAGFLTDTQYF TGCGCCAGCAGCCAAGATCGGGTAGCGGGGTTCCTCACAGATACGCAGTATTTT
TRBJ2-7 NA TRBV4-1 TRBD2 CASSQVAGGDYEQYF TGTGCCAGCAGCCAAGTCGCGGGGGGCGACTACGAGCAGTACTTC
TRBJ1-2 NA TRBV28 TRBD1 CASSLHRGGYGYTF TGTGCCAGCAGTTTGCACAGGGGAGGCTATGGCTACACCTTC
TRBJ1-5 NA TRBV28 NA CASSAQQQGYQPQHF TGTGCCAGCAGTGCTCAACAACAGGGCTACCAGCCCCAGCATTTT
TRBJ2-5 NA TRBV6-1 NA CASSIAGETQYF TGTGCCAGCAGTATTGCCGGGGAGACCCAGTACTTC
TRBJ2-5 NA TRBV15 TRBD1 CATSRTGQGAQETQYF TGTGCCACCAGCAGGACGGGACAGGGGGCTCAAGAGACCCAGTACTTC
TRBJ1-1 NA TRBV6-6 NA CASSPSGSEAFF TGTGCCAGCAGCCCCTCAGGGTCTGAAGCTTTCTTT
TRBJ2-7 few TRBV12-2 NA CASLRGEEQYF TGTGCAAGTCTCCGGGGAGAAGAGCAGTACTTC
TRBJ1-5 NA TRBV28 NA CASSSPSGDYSNQPQHF TGTGCCAGCAGTTCACCCTCAGGGGATTATAGCAATCAGCCCCAGCATTTT
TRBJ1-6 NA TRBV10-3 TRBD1 CAISERQGGSPLHF TGTGCCATCAGTGAGCGGCAGGGGGGTTCACCCCTCCACTTT
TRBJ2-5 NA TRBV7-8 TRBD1 CASSLTGTGVWGTQYF TGTGCCAGCAGCTTAACCGGGACAGGGGTTTGGGGGACCCAGTACTTC
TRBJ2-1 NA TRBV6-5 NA CASSSNRGGSYNEQFF TGTGCCAGCAGTTCAAACAGGGGAGGCTCCTACAATGAGCAGTTCTTC
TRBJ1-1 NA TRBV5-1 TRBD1 CASSFTGGAVTEAFF TGCGCCAGCAGCTTCACAGGGGGCGCGGTGACTGAAGCTTTCTTT
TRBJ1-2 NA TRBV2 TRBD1 CASSPTGQGYGYTF TGTGCCAGCAGTCCAACCGGACAGGGCTATGGCTACACCTTC
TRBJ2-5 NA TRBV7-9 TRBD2 CASSLGSGGETQYF TGTGCCAGCAGCTTAGGTTCGGGGGGAGAGACCCAGTACTTC
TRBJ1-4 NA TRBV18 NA CASSRGRGDNEKLFF TGTGCCAGCTCCCGCGGGCGGGGAGATAATGAAAAACTGTTTTTT